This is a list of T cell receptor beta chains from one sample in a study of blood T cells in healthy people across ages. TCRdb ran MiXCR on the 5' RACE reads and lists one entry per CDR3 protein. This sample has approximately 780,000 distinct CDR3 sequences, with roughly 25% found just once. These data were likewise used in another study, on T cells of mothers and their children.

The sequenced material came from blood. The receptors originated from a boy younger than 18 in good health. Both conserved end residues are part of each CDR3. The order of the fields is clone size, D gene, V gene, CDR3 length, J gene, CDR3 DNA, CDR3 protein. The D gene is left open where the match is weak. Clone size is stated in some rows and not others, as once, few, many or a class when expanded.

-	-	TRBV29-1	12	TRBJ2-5	TGCAGCGCTACAGGGAGCCAAGAGACCCAGTACTTC	CSATGSQETQYF
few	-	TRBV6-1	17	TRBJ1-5	TGTGCCAGCACCACTTCGTTGGGACATGGGGTGAGTCAGCCCCAGCATTTT	CASTTSLGHGVSQPQHF
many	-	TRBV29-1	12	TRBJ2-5	TGCAGCGCCGTGGGGGACCAAGAGACCCAGTACTTC	CSAVGDQETQYF
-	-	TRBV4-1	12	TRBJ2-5	TGCGCCAGCAGGGGTGAGGAAGAGACCCAGTACTTC	CASRGEEETQYF
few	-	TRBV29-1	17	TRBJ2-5	TGCAGCGTGATCAAAGGCCAGGCCCCTATGGGGGGAGAGACCCAGTACTTC	CSVIKGQAPMGGETQYF
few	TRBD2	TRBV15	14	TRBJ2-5	TGTGCCACCAAGGAAGGACTAGCGGGGGAGACCCAGTACTTC	CATKEGLAGETQYF
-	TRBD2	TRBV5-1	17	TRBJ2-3	TGCGCCAGCAGCCAGAGAGAGCTAGCGGGGGACACAGATACGCAGTATTTT	CASSQRELAGDTDTQYF
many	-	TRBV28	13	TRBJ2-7	TGCGCCAGCAGTTCTAGGGATTCCTACGAGCAGTACTTC	CASSSRDSYEQYF
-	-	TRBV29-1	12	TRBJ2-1	TGCAGCGGTCGGGACATCTACAATGAGCAGTTCTTC	CSGRDIYNEQFF
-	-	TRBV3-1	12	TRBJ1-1	TGTGCCAGCAGCCAAGATGAGGGGAAAGCTTTCTTT	CASSQDEGKAFF
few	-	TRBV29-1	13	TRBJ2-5	TGCAGCGTTCTAGACGGGGTGTTAGAGACCCAGTACTTC	CSVLDGVLETQYF
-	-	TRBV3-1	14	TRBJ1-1	TGTGCCAGCAGCCAACGCCACGGGAACACTGAAGCTTTCTTT	CASSQRHGNTEAFF
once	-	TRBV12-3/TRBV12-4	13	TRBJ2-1	TGTGCCAGCAGCTTCCCCCCGGGGAATGAGCAGTTCTTC	CASSFPPGNEQFF
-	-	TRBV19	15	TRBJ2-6	TGTGCCAGTAGTAGTTGGAGGGCTGGGGCCAACGTCCTGACTTTC	CASSSWRAGANVLTF
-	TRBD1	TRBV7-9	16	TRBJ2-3	TGTGCCAGCAGCTTAGTATACAGGGGGCTTATAGATACGCAGTATTTT	CASSLVYRGLIDTQYF
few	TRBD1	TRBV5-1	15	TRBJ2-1	TGCGCCAGCAGCTACCGGGACAGGGCCTCCAATGAGCAGTTCTTC	CASSYRDRASNEQFF
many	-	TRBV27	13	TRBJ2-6	TGTGCCAGCCGTCTAGCTGGGGCCAACGTCCTGACTTTC	CASRLAGANVLTF
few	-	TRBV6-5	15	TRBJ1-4	TGTGCCAGCAGTTACTCGATACAGGGAAATGAAAAACTGTTTTTT	CASSYSIQGNEKLFF
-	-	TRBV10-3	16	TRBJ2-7	TGTGCCATCAGTGAGTCTCATGTTGGGAAGACCTACGAGCAGTACTTC	CAISESHVGKTYEQYF
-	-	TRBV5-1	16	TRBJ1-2	TGCGCCAGCAGCTTAGGTAGGGCTGTCAGTGACTATGGCTACACCTTC	CASSLGRAVSDYGYTF